The clone carrying this T cell receptor beta chain was observed many times. The record originates from a study of T cells in Graves' hyperthyroidism and ophthalmopathy. It was RNA transcripts that yielded the amplified TCR beta CDR3 regions. First-round RT-PCR targeting the TCR CDR3 was performed with the HTBI primer set. MiXCR, applied by TCRdb to the multiplex PCR reads, yields one record per CDR3 protein. The table shows about 610,000 distinct CDR3 sequences, with 15% to 20% occurring only once. V was pared by 6 bases and J by 0 bases, with 10 bases between. Germline V CDR1 and CDR2: LNHDA, SQIVND (reference sequence). The CDR3 consists of 14 residues.

This rearrangement joins TRBV19 to TRBJ2-3; D may match TRBD1 or TRBD2 (5 bases each). This TCR came from a woman aged 40 to 50 with Graves' ophthalmopathy. Source material: blood. Written as DNA, the CDR3 is TGTGCCAGTAGCCCGGGACCGAGCACAGATACGCAGTATTTT. Translating it yields CASSPGPSTDTQYF.